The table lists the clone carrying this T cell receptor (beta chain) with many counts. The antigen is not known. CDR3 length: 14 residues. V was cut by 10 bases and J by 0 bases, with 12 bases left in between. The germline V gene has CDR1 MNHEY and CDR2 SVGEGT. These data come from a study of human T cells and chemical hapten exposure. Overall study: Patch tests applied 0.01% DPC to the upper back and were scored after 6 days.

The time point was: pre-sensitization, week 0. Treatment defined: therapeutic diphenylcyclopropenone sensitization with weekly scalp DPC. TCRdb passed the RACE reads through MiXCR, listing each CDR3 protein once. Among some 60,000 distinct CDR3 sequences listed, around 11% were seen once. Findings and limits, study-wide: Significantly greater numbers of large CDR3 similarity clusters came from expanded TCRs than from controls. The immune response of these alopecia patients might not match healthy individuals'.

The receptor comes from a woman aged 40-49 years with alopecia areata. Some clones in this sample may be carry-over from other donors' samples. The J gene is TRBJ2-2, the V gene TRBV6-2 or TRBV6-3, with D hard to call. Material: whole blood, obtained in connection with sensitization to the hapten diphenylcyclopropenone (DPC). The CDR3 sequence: CATRLLANTGELFF. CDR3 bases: TGTGCCACCCGACTCCTCGCGAACACCGGGGAGCTGTTTTTT.